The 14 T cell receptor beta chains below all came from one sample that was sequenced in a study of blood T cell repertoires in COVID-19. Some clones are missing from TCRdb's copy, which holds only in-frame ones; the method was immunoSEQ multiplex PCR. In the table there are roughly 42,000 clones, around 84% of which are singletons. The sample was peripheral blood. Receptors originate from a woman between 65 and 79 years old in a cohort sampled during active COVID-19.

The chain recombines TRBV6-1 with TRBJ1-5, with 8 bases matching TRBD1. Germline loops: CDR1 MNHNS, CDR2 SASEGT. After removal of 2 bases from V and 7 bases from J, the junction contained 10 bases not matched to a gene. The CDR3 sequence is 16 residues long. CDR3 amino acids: CASSELPGQGKQPQHF. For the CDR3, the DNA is TGTGCCAGCAGTGAACTCCCTGGACAGGGTAAGCAGCCCCAGCATTTT.

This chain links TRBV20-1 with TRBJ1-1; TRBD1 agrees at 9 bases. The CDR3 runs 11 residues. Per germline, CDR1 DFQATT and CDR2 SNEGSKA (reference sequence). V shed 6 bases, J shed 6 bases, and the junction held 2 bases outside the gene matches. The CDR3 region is CSATGGSEAFF. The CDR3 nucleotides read TGCAGTGCGACAGGGGGATCTGAAGCTTTCTTT.

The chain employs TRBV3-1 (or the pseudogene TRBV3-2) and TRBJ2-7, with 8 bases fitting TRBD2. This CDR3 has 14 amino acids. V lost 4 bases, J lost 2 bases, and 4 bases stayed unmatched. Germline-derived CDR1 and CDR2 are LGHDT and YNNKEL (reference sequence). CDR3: CASSLASGPYEQYF. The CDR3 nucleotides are TGTGCCAGCAGCCTCGCTAGCGGGCCCTACGAGCAGTACTTC.

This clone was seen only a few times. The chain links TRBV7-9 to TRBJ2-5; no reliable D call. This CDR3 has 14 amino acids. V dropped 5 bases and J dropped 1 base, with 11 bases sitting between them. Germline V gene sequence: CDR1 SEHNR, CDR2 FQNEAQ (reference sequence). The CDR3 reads CASSPGSSQETQYF. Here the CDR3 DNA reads TGTGCCAGCAGCCCCGGGTCGTCCCAAGAGACCCAGTACTTC. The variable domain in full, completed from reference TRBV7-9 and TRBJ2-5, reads DTGVSQNPRHKITKRGQNVTFRCDPISEHNRLYWYRQTLGQGPEFLTYFQNEAQLEKSRLLSDRFSAERPKGSFSTLEIQRTEQGDSAMYLCASSPGSSQETQYFGPGTRLLVL.

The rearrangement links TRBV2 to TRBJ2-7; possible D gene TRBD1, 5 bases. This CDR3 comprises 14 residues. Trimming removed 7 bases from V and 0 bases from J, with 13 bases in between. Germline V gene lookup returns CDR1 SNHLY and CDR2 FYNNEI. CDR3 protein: CASNDSEFSYEQYF. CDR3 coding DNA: TGTGCCAGCAATGACAGCGAGTTCTCCTACGAGCAGTACTTC.

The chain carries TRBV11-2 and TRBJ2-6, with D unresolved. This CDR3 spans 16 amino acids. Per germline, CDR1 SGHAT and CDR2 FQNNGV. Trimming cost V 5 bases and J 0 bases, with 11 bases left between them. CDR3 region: CASSRFGRSGANVLTF. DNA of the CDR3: TGTGCCAGCAGCCGATTTGGCCGCTCTGGGGCCAACGTCCTGACTTTC.

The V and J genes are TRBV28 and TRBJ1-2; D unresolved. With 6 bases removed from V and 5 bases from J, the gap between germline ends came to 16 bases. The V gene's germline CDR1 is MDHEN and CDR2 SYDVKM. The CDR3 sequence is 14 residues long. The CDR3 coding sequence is TGTGCCAGCAGCCCGACGGGGTATGGATATGGCTACACCTTC. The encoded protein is CASSPTGYGYGYTF.

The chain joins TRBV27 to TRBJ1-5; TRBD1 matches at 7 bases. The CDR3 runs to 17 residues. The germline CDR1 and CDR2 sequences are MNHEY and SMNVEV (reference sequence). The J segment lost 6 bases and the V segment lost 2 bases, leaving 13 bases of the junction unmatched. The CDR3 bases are TGTGCCAGCAGTTTAGAAGTGAACAGGGGTGGTGGTCAGCCCCAGCATTTT. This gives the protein CASSLEVNRGGGQPQHF.

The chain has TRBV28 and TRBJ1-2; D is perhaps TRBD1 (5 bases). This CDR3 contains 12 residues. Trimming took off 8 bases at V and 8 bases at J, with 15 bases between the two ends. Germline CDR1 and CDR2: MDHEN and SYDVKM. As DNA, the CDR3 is TGTGCCAGCTCCCTCGGGGGGGAAGGCTACACCTTC. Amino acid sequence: CASSLGGEGYTF.

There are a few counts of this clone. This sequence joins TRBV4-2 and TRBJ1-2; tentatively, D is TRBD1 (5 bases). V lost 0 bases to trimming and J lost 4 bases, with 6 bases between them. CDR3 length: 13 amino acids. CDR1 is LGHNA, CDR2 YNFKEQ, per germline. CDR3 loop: CASSQEGGYGYTF. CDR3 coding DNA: TGTGCCAGCAGCCAAGAGGGGGGCTATGGCTACACCTTC.

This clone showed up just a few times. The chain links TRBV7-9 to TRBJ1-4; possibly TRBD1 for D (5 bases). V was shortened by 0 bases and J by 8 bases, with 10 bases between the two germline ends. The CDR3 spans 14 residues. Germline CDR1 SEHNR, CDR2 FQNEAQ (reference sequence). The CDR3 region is CASSLAGLGEKLFF. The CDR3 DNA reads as TGTGCCAGCAGCTTAGCGGGGCTAGGCGAAAAACTGTTTTTT. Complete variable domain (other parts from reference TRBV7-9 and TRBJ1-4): DTGVSQNPRHKITKRGQNVTFRCDPISEHNRLYWYRQTLGQGPEFLTYFQNEAQLEKSRLLSDRFSAERPKGSFSTLEIQRTEQGDSAMYLCASSLAGLGEKLFFGSGTQLSVL.

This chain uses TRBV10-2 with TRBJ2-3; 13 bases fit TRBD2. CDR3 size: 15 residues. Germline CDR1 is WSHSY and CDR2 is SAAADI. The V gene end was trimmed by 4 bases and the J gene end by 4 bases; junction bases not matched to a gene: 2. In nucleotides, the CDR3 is TGCGCCAGCAGTGGGGGACTAGCGGGATCAGATACGCAGTATTTT. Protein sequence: CASSGGLAGSDTQYF.

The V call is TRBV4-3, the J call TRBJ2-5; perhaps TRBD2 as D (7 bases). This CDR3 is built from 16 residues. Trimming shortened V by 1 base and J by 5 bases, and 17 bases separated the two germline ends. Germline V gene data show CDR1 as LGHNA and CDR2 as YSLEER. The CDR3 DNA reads TGCGCCAGCAGCCAAGGCGCTAGCGGAGGGGGGGAGACCCAGTACTTC. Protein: CASSQGASGGGETQYF.

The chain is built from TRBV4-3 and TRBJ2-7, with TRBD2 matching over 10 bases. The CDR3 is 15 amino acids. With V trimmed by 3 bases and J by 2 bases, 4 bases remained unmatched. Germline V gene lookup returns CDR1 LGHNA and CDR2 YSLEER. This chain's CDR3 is CASSQPSGRPYEQYF. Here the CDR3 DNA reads TGCGCCAGCAGCCAGCCTAGCGGGAGACCCTACGAGCAGTACTTC.